Following are 23 T cell receptor beta chains from one sample sequenced in a study of Graves' ophthalmopathy and Graves' hyperthyroidism listed by TCRdb under 2018. The sequencer was an Illumina HiSeq 2000. TCR beta CDR3 regions were amplified from RNA transcripts for repertoire sequencing. The first round was an RT-PCR using HTBI primers with the Qiagen OneStep RT-PCR kit, and this first round was followed by a second-round multiplex PCR, then size selection and purification. TCRdb handled the public reads itself, with Q25 trimming in fastp and clone calling in MiXCR, and kept productive beta chains. CDR3 protein duplicates are merged, each entry listing the most common genes and DNA. The sample table shows a few hundred thousand distinct CDR3 sequences, and under 25% are seen once. Of the sample, around 3% is held by the ten largest clones. Sequences were obtained from peripheral blood. The receptors come from a young woman with stable Graves' hyperthyroidism. Donor details come from another sample of the same person, matched by shared clones.

This clonotype has ten or more counts. The chain is built from TRBV6-2 or TRBV6-3 and TRBJ2-2, with D possibly matching TRBD1 (6 bases). Trimming removed 9 bases at V and 5 bases at J, with 13 bases between. There are 13 residues in the CDR3. Looked up from germline, CDR1 is MNHEY and CDR2 is SVGEGT. CDR3 sequence reads: CASWDIWTGELFF. In nucleotides, the CDR3 is TGTGCCAGTTGGGACATATGGACCGGGGAGCTGTTTTTT.

This clonotype was detected ten times or more. The chain joins TRBV15 to TRBJ1-1; no clear D gene. Trimming removed 0 bases at V and 1 base at J, with 6 bases between. The CDR3 totals 14 residues. Germline V gene data show CDR1 as LNHNV and CDR2 as YYDKDF (reference sequence). Written as DNA, the CDR3 is TGTGCCACCAGCAGAGACCGGCGGAACACTGAAGCTTTCTTT. Translating it yields CATSRDRRNTEAFF.

The rearrangement joins TRBV6-1 to TRBJ2-7, with 9 bases lining up with TRBD1. From germline, CDR1 is MNHNS and CDR2 SASEGT. The CDR3 loop spans 13 amino acids. Losses at the gene ends were 11 bases for V and 5 bases for J; bases not matched to a gene: 10. Written as DNA, the CDR3 is TGTGCCGCCACCGGGACAGGGCTAAACGAGCAGTACTTC. Protein product: CAATGTGLNEQYF.

The rearrangement uses TRBV11-2 and TRBJ2-7, with D hard to call. Germline assignment: CDR1 SGHAT and CDR2 FQNNGV. This CDR3 has 14 amino acids. Between the trimmed V and J ends, which lost 3 bases and 3 bases, there was a span of 12 bases. The CDR3 DNA sequence: TGTGCCAGCAGCTTGGAAGGGCGGCACTACGAGCAGTACTTC. Its protein is CASSLEGRHYEQYF.

This clonotype was counted ten times or more. This chain links TRBV15 with TRBJ1-2; D not resolved. Germline V gives CDR1 LNHNV, CDR2 YYDKDF (reference sequence). The CDR3 loop spans 15 amino acids. V dropped 1 base and J dropped 8 bases, with 17 bases sitting between them. The DNA for the CDR3 is TGTGCCACCAGCAGAGTGAAGGATTCTTTGACAGGCTACACCTTC. Amino acids: CATSRVKDSLTGYTF.

This clonotype was recorded a few times. This chain uses TRBV20-1 with TRBJ1-1; D not resolved. The CDR3 runs 13 residues. The V end was cut by 2 bases, the J end by 2 bases, with 9 bases between. CDR1 is DFQATT, CDR2 SNEGSKA, per germline (reference sequence). CDR3 sequence (DNA): TGCAGTGCTAGACCATACAGAAACACTGAAGCTTTCTTT. Amino acids: CSARPYRNTEAFF.

This clonotype showed up just a few times. The chain joins TRBV18 to TRBJ1-5; D gene ambiguous. The CDR3 is 13 residues long. V lost 3 bases and J lost 5, with 8 bases in between. Germline loops: CDR1 KGHSH, CDR2 LQKENI. The CDR3 sequence: CASSPETDQPQHF. For the CDR3, the DNA is TGTGCCAGCTCACCCGAAACGGATCAGCCCCAGCATTTT.

This clonotype occurred many times. V and J are TRBV29-1 and TRBJ1-1; D possibly corresponds to TRBD1 (5 bases). Germline lookup yields CDR1 SQVTM and CDR2 ANQGSEA. The CDR3 consists of 15 residues. V was pared by 6 bases and J by 0 bases, with 17 bases between. As DNA, the CDR3 is TGCAGCGTGGGACCCTTATACGGGATGAACACTGAAGCTTTCTTT. It is translated as CSVGPLYGMNTEAFF.

The rearrangement joins TRBV6-1 to TRBJ2-4, with 11 bases matching TRBD2. The junction had 11 bases not matched to a gene; V was cut back by 2 bases and J by 2 bases. Germline CDR1 reads MNHNS; CDR2 reads SASEGT. CDR3 length: 19 amino acids. The CDR3 spells CASSERRVGLAETKNIQYF. The CDR3 bases are TGTGCCAGCAGTGAACGTCGGGTGGGACTAGCGGAGACCAAAAACATTCAGTACTTC.

V is TRBV6-1 and J is TRBJ2-5; a possible D gene is TRBD2 (7 bases). CDR1 and CDR2 from the germline V gene are MNHNS and SASEGT. CDR3 length equals 14 residues. V lost 6 bases, J lost 5 bases, and 16 bases lay in between. The CDR3 loop is CASSPHREGETQYF. CDR3 sequence (DNA): TGTGCCAGCAGCCCCCACAGGGAGGGGGAGACCCAGTACTTC.

V gene TRBV30 combines with J gene TRBJ1-1, with 7 bases aligning to TRBD1. V gave up 1 base and J gave up 0 bases; unmatched junction bases: 8. The CDR3 covers 16 residues. Germline-derived CDR1 and CDR2 are GTSNPN and SVGIG (reference sequence). CDR3 bases: TGTGCCTGGAGTGACAGACAGGGATTTATGAACACTGAAGCTTTCTTT. It codes for CAWSDRQGFMNTEAFF.

The chain is built from TRBV30 and TRBJ2-2; D is perhaps TRBD1 or TRBD2 (6 bases each). The CDR3 consists of 14 residues. The germline V gene encodes CDR1 GTSNPN and CDR2 SVGIG (reference sequence). V was pared by 6 bases and J by 3 bases, with 14 bases between. CDR3 DNA: TGTGCCTGTTCTGGGGGGCCGTACACCGGGGAGCTGTTTTTT. Amino acids: CACSGGPYTGELFF.

The CDR3 protein is CASSYSTTGNYGYTF. DNA of the CDR3: TGTGCCAGCAGTTACTCGACGACAGGCAACTATGGCTACACCTTC. This sequence joins TRBV6-5 and TRBJ1-2, with D tentatively TRBD1 (6 bases). Germline V lookup: CDR1 MNHEY, CDR2 SVGAGI. This CDR3 has 15 residues. The V end lost 0 bases, the J end lost 2 bases, and 10 bases lay between the germline ends.

This clonotype occurred many times. V usage is TRBV20-1 and J usage is TRBJ1-1; D remains ambiguous. The CDR3 is made up of 12 amino acids. Trimming cost V 2 bases and J 5 bases, with 9 bases left between them. Per germline, CDR1 DFQATT and CDR2 SNEGSKA (reference sequence). CDR3 DNA sequence: TGCAGTGCTAGAACCCTTGGGACTGAAGCTTTCTTT. Protein: CSARTLGTEAFF.

This rearrangement joins TRBV6-1 to TRBJ2-5; 10 bases line up with TRBD2. This CDR3 comprises 16 residues. V lost 6 bases, J lost 1 base, and 8 bases stayed unmatched. Germline-derived CDR1 and CDR2 are MNHNS and SASEGT. The CDR3 is CASRTEREGIQETQYF. For the CDR3, the DNA is TGTGCCAGCAGAACCGAGCGGGAGGGCATCCAAGAGACCCAGTACTTC.

This clonotype was seen at least ten times. V usage is TRBV20-1 and J usage is TRBJ2-7; 12 bases are shared with TRBD1. After removal of 1 base from V and 4 bases from J, the junction contained 14 bases not matched to a gene. The germline gives CDR1 DFQATT, CDR2 SNEGSKA (reference sequence). This CDR3 has 18 residues. The CDR3 loop is CSARGPGTGGAFEYEQYF. CDR3 nucleotide sequence: TGCAGTGCTAGAGGCCCCGGGACAGGGGGCGCATTTGAATACGAGCAGTACTTC.

This clonotype was picked up many times. The chain links TRBV10-3 to TRBJ1-2; D is possibly TRBD1 (6 bases). Looked up from germline, CDR1 is ENHRY and CDR2 is SYGVKD. Trimming shortened V by 10 bases and J by 2 bases, and 14 bases separated the two germline ends. The CDR3 has 13 residues. The DNA for the CDR3 is TGTGCCACCTCTGCAGGGGCCAACTATGGCTACACCTTC. Protein product: CATSAGANYGYTF.

The table lists this clonotype with many counts. The chain links TRBV6-5 to TRBJ1-5, with D possibly matching TRBD1 (5 bases). The CDR3 spans 13 residues. The ends were cut back, 4 bases at V and 6 bases at J, with 10 bases in the middle. Per the germline V gene, CDR1 is MNHEY and CDR2 is SVGAGI. This CDR3 reads CASSSGQVQPQHF. DNA of the CDR3: TGTGCCAGCAGTTCAGGGCAGGTTCAGCCCCAGCATTTT.

This clonotype was recorded once. Because it lacks the conserved phenylalanine or tryptophan at the end, this CDR3 is likely a read error. V gene TRBV13 combines with J gene TRBJ2-7; 7 bases align to TRBD2. Germline values: CDR1 PRHDT, CDR2 FYEKMQ (reference sequence). The V and J ends lost 3 bases and 6 bases, in that order; junction bases with no gene match: 8. The CDR3 runs 14 residues. For the CDR3, the DNA is TGTGCCAGCAGCTTGGGACTACGACTAGGCGAGCAGTACTAC. Translation gives CASSLGLRLGEQYY.

This clonotype is a singleton in its sample. This chain uses TRBV12-5 with TRBJ1-1; a possible D gene is TRBD1 (5 bases). There are 15 residues in the CDR3. V dropped 7 bases and J dropped 0 bases, with 15 bases sitting between them. Per the germline V gene, CDR1 is LGHNT and CDR2 is FRNRAP. CDR3 sequence (DNA): TGTGCTAGTGCCCCGACAGCTATTATGAACACTGAAGCTTTCTTT. The encoded protein is CASAPTAIMNTEAFF.

This clonotype has more than one count but fewer than ten. The chain is built from TRBV7-6 and TRBJ1-1; D remains ambiguous. Germline V gene data show CDR1 as SGHVS and CDR2 as FNYEAQ. The CDR3 sequence is 15 residues long. Between the trimmed V and J ends, which lost 5 bases and 5 bases, there was a span of 18 bases. The CDR3 nucleotides are TGTGCCAGCAGCGTCCGGGCGGGGATTCGGACTGAAGCTTTCTTT. Translation gives CASSVRAGIRTEAFF. Combining the CDR3 with reference TRBV7-6 and TRBJ1-1 gives the whole variable domain GAGVSQSPRYKVTKRGQDVALRCDPISGHVSLYWYRQALGQGPEFLTYFNYEAQQDKSGLPNDRFSAERPEGSISTLTIQRTEQRDSAMYRCASSVRAGIRTEAFFGQGTRLTVV.

In DNA, the CDR3 is TGTGCCAGCAGTGAAAAGGACAGACTGAGCACTGAAGCTTTCTTT. This encodes CASSEKDRLSTEAFF. The chain employs TRBV2 and TRBJ1-1; D possibly corresponds to TRBD1 (6 bases). Between the trimmed V and J ends, which lost 2 bases and 4 bases, there was a span of 14 bases. The germline CDR1 and CDR2 sequences are SNHLY and FYNNEI. The CDR3 extends over 15 amino acids. The whole variable domain, filled in from reference TRBV2 and TRBJ1-1, reads EPEVTQTPSHQVTQMGQEVILRCVPISNHLYFYWYRQILGQKVEFLVSFYNNEISEKSEIFDDQFSVERPDGSNFTLKIRSTKLEDSAMYFCASSEKDRLSTEAFFGQGTRLTVV.

This clonotype was detected ten times or more. This chain uses TRBV20-1 with TRBJ1-2; D unclear. CDR3 length equals 12 residues. Germline loops: CDR1 DFQATT, CDR2 SNEGSKA (reference sequence). V was clipped by 1 base and J by 8 bases, with 11 bases between them. CDR3 nucleotide sequence: TGCAGTGCTAGAGGGGTCGTAGACGGCTACACCTTC. It specifies CSARGVVDGYTF.